The 9 T cell receptor beta chains listed next were all sequenced from one sample in a study of blood T cell repertoires in COVID-19. Here immunoSEQ multiplex PCR was the method, and the copy in TCRdb shows in-frame clones only, minus some. The sample contains more than 95,000 clones, more than 75% of which appear only once. Specimen: peripheral blood. The receptors come from a human donor in a cohort sampled during active COVID-19.

The chain is built from TRBV28 and TRBJ1-6, with D perhaps matching TRBD1 (5 bases). The length of the CDR3 is 19 residues. The V end lost 1 base, the J end lost 5 bases, and 21 bases lay between the germline ends. Germline CDR1 reads MDHEN; CDR2 reads SYDVKM. The CDR3, as DNA: TGTGCCAGCAGTTTATATGGTATAAGGGCGGGACTAAATAATTCACCCCTCCACTTT. Its translation: CASSLYGIRAGLNNSPLHF.

This sequence joins TRBV4-1 and TRBJ1-2, with D perhaps TRBD1 (6 bases). This CDR3 has 15 residues. Germline V gene sequence: CDR1 MGHRA, CDR2 YSYEKL. Trimming removed 0 bases from V and 0 bases from J, with 8 bases in between. CDR3 coding DNA: TGCGCCAGCAGCCAAGAGTACAGGGCTAACTATGGCTACACCTTC. This encodes CASSQEYRANYGYTF.

This rearrangement joins TRBV5-4 to TRBJ2-5, with D perhaps TRBD2 (5 bases). CDR3 length: 14 residues. Germline V gene lookup returns CDR1 SGHNT and CDR2 YYREEE (reference sequence). Trimming left V 0 bases short and J 5 bases short, with 11 bases between. The CDR3 DNA sequence: TGTGCCAGCAGCTTGGGGAGGAATGGGGAGACCCAGTACTTC. As protein: CASSLGRNGETQYF.

The CDR3 is CASSLETGGEDTQYF. As DNA, the CDR3 is TGTGCCAGCAGTCTAGAGACAGGGGGAGAAGATACGCAGTATTTT. This chain joins TRBV28 and TRBJ2-3; 9 bases are a match to TRBD1. The V segment lost 5 bases and the J segment 5 bases; nucleotides outside the gene matches: 8. CDR3 length equals 15 residues. Germline values: CDR1 MDHEN, CDR2 SYDVKM.

This clone was picked up one time. V and J are TRBV19 and TRBJ2-1, with 16 bases fitting TRBD2. Germline V gene sequence: CDR1 LNHDA, CDR2 SQIVND (reference sequence). The CDR3 covers 16 residues. Unmatched junction bases numbered 8, after V lost 7 bases and J lost 8 bases. CDR3 in DNA: TGTGCCAGTAAAATTCCGGGACTAGCGGGAGGGGATGAGCAGTTCTTC. This codes for CASKIPGLAGGDEQFF.

The CDR3 loop reads CASSMWEGTEAFF. DNA of the CDR3: TGTGCCAGTAGTATGTGGGAGGGCACTGAAGCTTTCTTT. The chain recombines TRBV19 with TRBJ1-1; D is uncertain. The V gene's germline CDR1 is LNHDA and CDR2 SQIVND (reference sequence). The CDR3 has 13 amino acids. V lost 3 bases and J 4 bases, leaving 9 bases between the germline ends.

The rearrangement links TRBV5-4 to TRBJ1-3; 7 nucleotides match TRBD1. The CDR3 runs 14 residues. After removal of 2 bases from V and 7 bases from J, the junction contained 6 bases not matched to a gene. Germline V gene data show CDR1 as SGHNT and CDR2 as YYREEE (reference sequence). The CDR3 reads CASSLQGSENTIYF. The CDR3 region has the DNA TGTGCCAGCAGCTTACAGGGGTCTGAGAACACCATATATTTT.

J is TRBJ1-1 and V is TRBV14; unclear D gene. CDR1 and CDR2 from the germline V gene are SGHDN and FVKESK. V shed 2 bases and J shed 0 bases, with 7 bases lying between them. CDR3 size: 14 residues. CDR3 residues: CASSQLRLNTEAFF. CDR3 nucleotides: TGTGCCAGCAGCCAACTCAGGTTGAACACTGAAGCTTTCTTT.

This rearrangement joins TRBV7-9 to TRBJ2-3; D gene uncertain. The germline V and J ends were trimmed by 3 bases and 0 bases, with 10 bases remaining between them. Germline lookup yields CDR1 SEHNR and CDR2 FQNEAQ (reference sequence). The CDR3 runs to 15 residues. The CDR3 loop reads CASSFLSRSTDTQYF. The CDR3 DNA reads TGTGCCAGCAGCTTTCTCTCTAGGAGCACAGATACGCAGTATTTT.